This T cell receptor (beta chain) originates from a study of T cell changes during pregnancy in multiple sclerosis. The repertoire was sequenced with immunoSEQ multiplex PCR; TCRdb's copy has only in-frame clones and lacks some. The data show tens of thousands of clones, 88% seen once. With 5 bases clipped from V and 1 base from J, the junction kept 11 bases outside the gene matches. Germline CDR1 and CDR2: SEHNR and FQNEAQ (reference sequence). This CDR3 comprises 17 residues. The specimen was CD4+ T cells from peripheral blood mononuclear cells, collected in the second trimester of pregnancy. The chain links TRBV7-9 to TRBJ2-7; 10 nucleotides line up with TRBD2. The TCR comes from a female donor with multiple sclerosis, enrolled in a pregnancy study. The CDR3 DNA is TGTGCCAGCAGCGGAACGCTTCGGACTAGCGGATCCTACGAGCAGTACTTC. It codes for CASSGTLRTSGSYEQYF.